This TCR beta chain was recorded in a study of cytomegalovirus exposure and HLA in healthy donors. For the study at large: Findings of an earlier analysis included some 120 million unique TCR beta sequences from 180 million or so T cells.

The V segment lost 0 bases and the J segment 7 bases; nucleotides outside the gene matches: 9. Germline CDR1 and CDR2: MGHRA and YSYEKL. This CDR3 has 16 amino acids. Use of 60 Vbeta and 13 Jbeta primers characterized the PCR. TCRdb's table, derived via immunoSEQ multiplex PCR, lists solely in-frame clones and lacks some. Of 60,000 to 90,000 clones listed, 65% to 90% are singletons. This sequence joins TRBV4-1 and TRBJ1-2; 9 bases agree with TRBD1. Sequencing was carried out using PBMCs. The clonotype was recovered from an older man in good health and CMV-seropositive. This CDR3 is CASSQEGAQGARGYTF. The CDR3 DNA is TGCGCCAGCAGCCAAGAGGGAGCACAGGGGGCACGTGGCTACACCTTC.